Each of the 4 T cell receptor beta chains below was sequenced from the same sample in a study of human T cells and chemical hapten exposure. TCRdb independently ran MiXCR on the RACE reads; one entry per CDR3 protein. The sample lists 80,000 to 100,000 distinct CDR3 sequences; roughly a tenth were seen once. Time point of the sample: patch test 3, about 24 weeks after DPC sensitization. Specified treatment: therapeutic diphenylcyclopropenone sensitization with weekly scalp DPC. This material consisted of whole blood, taken in connection with sensitization to the hapten diphenylcyclopropenone (DPC). These TCRs come from a woman aged 25 to 45 with alopecia areata. Some clones in this sample may be carry-over from other donors' samples.

This clonotype occurred many times. The chain recombines TRBV3-1 with TRBJ1-2; tentative D call: TRBD1 (5 bases). The CDR3 sequence is 16 residues long. Germline V gives CDR1 LGHDT, CDR2 YNNKEL (reference sequence). V shed 1 base and J shed 7 bases, with 19 bases lying between them. Here the CDR3 DNA reads TGTGCCAGCAGCCAAGGTACCGGGACGTGGAGAACTGGCTACACCTTC. Translated, it gives CASSQGTGTWRTGYTF.

The rearrangement joins TRBV4-1 to TRBJ1-2; 9 bases are shared with TRBD1. CDR3 size: 15 residues. V was clipped by 3 bases and J by 7 bases; unmatched bases: 9. Germline V gene lookup returns CDR1 MGHRA and CDR2 YSYEKL. CDR3: CASSQVGDRDRGYTF. DNA for the CDR3: TGCGCCAGCAGCCAGGTCGGGGACAGGGATCGTGGCTACACCTTC.

This clonotype was picked up many times. The CDR3: CASSLVGDPDTQYF. CDR3 bases: TGCGCCAGCAGCTTGGTCGGGGATCCAGATACGCAGTATTTT. This sequence joins TRBV5-1 and TRBJ2-3; D possibly corresponds to TRBD2 (5 bases). The CDR3 loop spans 14 amino acids. Germline V lookup: CDR1 SGHRS, CDR2 YFSETQ. The germline V and J ends were trimmed by 0 bases and 4 bases, with 9 bases remaining between them.

This clonotype was seen a handful of times. The chain joins TRBV20-1 to TRBJ1-5; D is perhaps TRBD1 (6 bases). CDR3 size: 17 residues. V lost 7 bases, J lost 0 bases, and 22 bases lay in between. Germline-derived CDR1 and CDR2 are DFQATT and SNEGSKA (reference sequence). CDR3 sequence: CSVSGPSGANSNQPQHF. The CDR3 DNA reads as TGCAGTGTCAGCGGGCCTTCAGGGGCAAATAGCAATCAGCCCCAGCATTTT.